A single sample gave rise to the 24 T cell receptor beta chains below, sequenced in a study of T-cell reconstitution after alpha-beta-depleted transplantation in children. As it was prepared, the TCRbeta library received unique molecular identifiers. TCRdb fed the PCR reads into MiXCR, producing one record per CDR3 protein. Of roughly 220,000 distinct CDR3 sequences listed, 12% were seen once; the top ten hold approximately 2.9%. Material: PBMCs from the stem cell graft donor, obtained from the stem cell graft. Receptors were obtained from a human donor who donated a stem cell graft to a child with acute lymphoblastic leukemia.

Comments on this clonotype: This clone may be a read error of a much larger clone one base away. The gene calls are TRBV12-5 and TRBJ2-1; perhaps TRBD2 as D (6 bases). V lost 5 bases to trimming and J lost 2 bases, with 13 bases between them. In germline, CDR1 is LGHNT, CDR2 FRNRAP. This CDR3 has 15 amino acids. The CDR3 nucleotides are TGTGCTAGTGGTCCCGGGACTCTCCCCTACAATGAGCAGTTCTTC. It yields the protein CASGPGTLPYNEQFF.

V gene TRBV7-9 combines with J gene TRBJ2-5; D is unresolved. CDR1 and CDR2 (germline): SEHNR, FQNEAQ (reference sequence). Trimming shortened V by 5 bases and J by 8 bases, and 9 bases separated the two germline ends. This CDR3 spans 11 amino acids. The CDR3 spells CASSPSITQYF. The CDR3 DNA reads as TGTGCCAGCAGCCCCTCTATAACCCAGTACTTC.

This clonotype showed up many times. The chain recombines TRBV4-2 with TRBJ1-2; weak D call: TRBD1 (6 bases). V was shortened by 2 bases and J by 2 bases, with 15 bases between the two germline ends. This CDR3 is 16 amino acids long. Germline V gives CDR1 LGHNA, CDR2 YNFKEQ. CDR3 DNA: TGTGCCAGCAGCCAACCCCCCCGGGACACGAACTATGGCTACACCTTC. Its translation: CASSQPPRDTNYGYTF.

This clonotype has a count of ten or more. The V gene is TRBV5-1, the J gene TRBJ1-3; no clear D gene. Trimming took off 4 bases at V and 3 bases at J, with 17 bases between the two ends. Per the germline V gene, CDR1 is SGHRS and CDR2 is YFSETQ. The length of the CDR3 is 16 residues. The CDR3: CASSQDRYVDGNTIYF. CDR3 bases: TGCGCCAGCAGCCAGGACCGTTACGTTGATGGAAACACCATATATTTT.

This clonotype was seen at least ten times. The chain recombines TRBV25-1 with TRBJ1-3; TRBD1 aligns across 7 bases. Germline-derived CDR1 and CDR2 are MGHDK and SYGVNS. V lost 0 bases, J lost 3 bases, and 2 bases stayed unmatched. CDR3 length: 15 amino acids. In nucleotides, the CDR3 is TGTGCCAGCAGTGAATACGACAGGGTTGGAAACACCATATATTTT. Its protein is CASSEYDRVGNTIYF.

The table lists this clonotype with many counts. The gene calls are TRBV7-2 and TRBJ2-5, with TRBD2 matching 9 bases. V lost 5 bases, J lost 5 bases, and 6 bases stayed unmatched. The CDR3 consists of 14 residues. Looked up from germline, CDR1 is SGHTA and CDR2 is FQGNSA. CDR3 protein: CASSLREGLETQYF. CDR3 DNA: TGTGCCAGCAGCCTGCGGGAGGGCTTGGAGACCCAGTACTTC.

This clonotype was seen repeatedly, ten times or more. The rearrangement joins TRBV20-1 to TRBJ2-3, with 10 bases fitting TRBD1. There are 20 residues in the CDR3. Germline CDR1 reads DFQATT; CDR2 reads SNEGSKA (reference sequence). V shed 3 bases and J 0 bases; nucleotides not matched to a gene: 18. CDR3 DNA sequence: TGCAGTGCTAGGCCCCCCCCGGGACAGGGGTTCTTGTTAAGCACAGATACGCAGTATTTT. This codes for CSARPPPGQGFLLSTDTQYF.

This clonotype was detected many times. This chain joins TRBV7-9 and TRBJ1-2, with TRBD1 matching 8 bases. CDR1 SEHNR and CDR2 FQNEAQ come from the germline V gene (reference sequence). V lost 5 bases to trimming and J lost 8 bases; unmatched junction nucleotides: 7. There are 13 residues in the CDR3. The CDR3 is CASSLGTGGGYTF. CDR3 coding DNA: TGTGCCAGCAGCCTTGGGACAGGCGGCGGCTACACCTTC.

This clonotype was counted many times. This chain links TRBV10-3 with TRBJ2-1, with TRBD2 matching over 11 bases. The CDR3 has 14 residues. Per germline, CDR1 ENHRY and CDR2 SYGVKD. V dropped 10 bases and J dropped 5; count of bases not matched to a gene: 7. CDR3 region: CATQTSGDHNEQFF. The CDR3 nucleotides read TGTGCCACACAGACTAGCGGGGACCACAATGAGCAGTTCTTC.

This clonotype was seen repeatedly, ten times or more. V and J are TRBV28 and TRBJ1-6, with 10 bases fitting TRBD1. The length of the CDR3 is 14 residues. Looked up from germline, CDR1 is MDHEN and CDR2 is SYDVKM. With V trimmed by 2 bases and J by 10 bases, 2 bases remained unmatched. CDR3 region: CASSLPTGGSPLHF. The CDR3 DNA follows: TGTGCCAGCAGTTTACCGACAGGGGGCTCACCCCTCCACTTT.

In this sample, this clonotype turned up many times. The V gene is TRBV10-3, the J gene TRBJ1-5; TRBD1 agrees at 11 bases. V lost 10 bases, J lost 7 bases, and 9 bases stayed unmatched. The CDR3 is 14 amino acids. Germline V lookup: CDR1 ENHRY, CDR2 SYGVKD. The chain's CDR3 is CATKTGTGGQPQHF. CDR3 nucleotide sequence: TGTGCCACGAAAACCGGGACAGGGGGACAGCCCCAGCATTTT.

This clonotype was counted only a few times. The V gene is TRBV5-1, the J gene TRBJ2-7, with a weak D call TRBD2 (5 bases). This CDR3 is built from 14 residues. Germline CDR1 is SGHRS and CDR2 is YFSETQ. The V gene lost 3 bases and the J gene lost 0 bases, with 10 bases spanning the gap. CDR3 nucleotides: TGCGCCAGCAGCTCAAGAGGGATCTCCTACGAGCAGTACTTC. It encodes CASSSRGISYEQYF.

This clonotype has ten or more counts. The chain combines TRBV20-1 with TRBJ2-3, with TRBD2 as a possible D gene (6 bases). This CDR3 comprises 13 residues. Trimming shortened V by 2 bases and J by 7 bases, and 13 bases separated the two germline ends. CDR1 and CDR2 from the germline V gene are DFQATT and SNEGSKA (reference sequence). The CDR3 reads CSARSGTWNTQYF. CDR3 nucleotides: TGCAGTGCTAGATCGGGGACTTGGAATACGCAGTATTTT.

Many counts were recorded for this clonotype. The chain couples TRBV27 to TRBJ1-1; 7 bases line up with TRBD1. V lost 3 bases and J lost 7; bases outside the gene matches: 8. CDR1 is MNHEY, CDR2 SMNVEV, per germline (reference sequence). The CDR3 is 14 residues long. CDR3 amino acids: CASSLGGGLGEAFF. CDR3 in DNA: TGTGCCAGCAGTTTGGGAGGGGGCTTGGGTGAAGCTTTCTTT.

This clonotype was seen at least ten times. This sequence joins TRBV7-9 and TRBJ2-7, with 9 bases aligning to TRBD1. CDR3 length: 16 residues. Losses at the gene ends were 3 bases for V and 0 bases for J; bases not matched to a gene: 6. Germline CDR1 SEHNR, CDR2 FQNEAQ (reference sequence). Written as DNA, the CDR3 is TGTGCCAGCAGCTTGGCGACAGGGGGGAGCTCCTACGAGCAGTACTTC. It codes for CASSLATGGSSYEQYF.

This clonotype was seen many times. V gene TRBV7-9 combines with J gene TRBJ1-2; D uncertain. V was clipped by 1 base and J by 7 bases, with 10 bases between them. This CDR3 spans 13 amino acids. Germline CDR1 reads SEHNR; CDR2 reads FQNEAQ (reference sequence). The CDR3 loop reads CASSLDNPGGYTF. DNA for the CDR3: TGTGCCAGCAGCTTAGACAATCCTGGTGGCTACACCTTC. Based on the CDR3 plus reference TRBV7-9 and TRBJ1-2, the full variable domain is DTGVSQNPRHKITKRGQNVTFRCDPISEHNRLYWYRQTLGQGPEFLTYFQNEAQLEKSRLLSDRFSAERPKGSFSTLEIQRTEQGDSAMYLCASSLDNPGGYTFGSGTRLTVV.

The J gene is TRBJ2-6, the V gene TRBV4-2; 8 bases fit TRBD1. The CDR3 covers 19 residues. Per germline, CDR1 LGHNA and CDR2 YNFKEQ. Trimming removed 3 bases from V and 0 bases from J; junction bases left unmatched: 10. CDR3 region: CASSQMMTGDSSGANVLTF. CDR3 sequence (DNA): TGTGCCAGCAGCCAGATGATGACAGGGGATTCCTCTGGGGCCAACGTCCTGACTTTC.

This clonotype was counted ten times or more. The V gene is TRBV6-4, the J gene TRBJ2-3; 13 nucleotides match TRBD2. V was pared by 2 bases and J by 1 base, with 0 bases of the junction left unmatched. The CDR3 has 16 amino acids. The germline CDR1 and CDR2 sequences are MRHNA and SNTAGT. Written as DNA, the CDR3 is TGTGCCAGCAGTGACGGGACTAGCGGGGGCACAGATACGCAGTATTTT. Its translation is CASSDGTSGGTDTQYF.

In this sample, this clonotype turned up many times. The V gene is TRBV7-9, the J gene TRBJ2-7, with D tentatively TRBD2 (5 bases). The CDR3 consists of 15 residues. The V end lost 1 base, the J end lost 6 bases, and 16 bases lay between the germline ends. The germline V gene has CDR1 SEHNR and CDR2 FQNEAQ (reference sequence). CDR3 in amino acids: CASSLGTGARGEQYF. The DNA of the CDR3 is TGTGCCAGCAGCTTAGGAACCGGAGCTCGGGGCGAGCAGTACTTC.

The chain joins TRBV18 to TRBJ1-2; D gene ambiguous. Trimming removed 3 bases from V and 1 base from J, with 9 bases in between. This CDR3 spans 14 amino acids. Per germline, CDR1 KGHSH and CDR2 LQKENI. This CDR3 is CASSPNEGNYGYTF. The CDR3 nucleotides are TGTGCCAGCTCACCCAACGAGGGTAACTATGGCTACACCTTC.

At least ten counts were recorded for this clonotype. This chain links TRBV9 with TRBJ2-7; possibly TRBD1 for D (5 bases). Germline V CDR1 and CDR2: SGDLS, YYNGEE. Trimming cost V 0 bases and J 6 bases, with 13 bases left between them. The CDR3 has 14 residues. CDR3 protein: CASSVAPRESEQYF. The CDR3 DNA sequence: TGTGCCAGCAGCGTAGCCCCCAGGGAAAGCGAGCAGTACTTC. The variable domain in full, completed from reference TRBV9 and TRBJ2-7, reads DSGVTQTPKHLITATGQRVTLRCSPRSGDLSVYWYQQSLDQGLQFLIQYYNGEERAKGNILERFSAQQFPDLHSELNLSSLELGDSALYFCASSVAPRESEQYFGPGTRLTVT.

Many counts were recorded for this clonotype. This chain connects TRBV14 to TRBJ1-6; no reliable D call. The CDR3 is made up of 13 amino acids. V dropped 1 base and J dropped 9 bases, with 7 bases sitting between them. Germline loops: CDR1 SGHDN, CDR2 FVKESK. CDR3 sequence reads: CASSQVQSSPLHF. CDR3 DNA: TGTGCCAGCAGCCAAGTACAGAGTTCACCCCTCCACTTT. The full variable domain, with the rest looked up from reference TRBV14 and TRBJ1-6, is EAGVTQFPSHSVIEKGQTVTLRCDPISGHDNLYWYRRVMGKEIKFLLHFVKESKQDESGMPNNRFLAERTGGTYSTLKVQPAELEDSGVYFCASSQVQSSPLHFGNGTRLTVT.

This clonotype has ten or more counts. This chain links TRBV7-2 with TRBJ2-1; D is ambiguous. Trimming stripped 8 bases from V and 0 bases from J, with 14 bases between. The CDR3 contains 15 residues. Per germline, CDR1 SGHTA and CDR2 FQGNSA. CDR3 loop: CASGRTLSSYNEQFF. The CDR3 nucleotides are TGTGCCAGCGGCAGGACGCTAAGCTCCTACAATGAGCAGTTCTTC.

About this clonotype itself: At one boundary the junction diverges from the germline segment, which might be a read error. The gene calls are TRBV2 and TRBJ2-3; D is possibly TRBD1 or TRBD2 (5 bases each). Germline CDR1 is SNHLY and CDR2 is FYNNEI. This CDR3 spans 11 amino acids. The CDR3: CASQIKDRGDF. The CDR3, as DNA: TGTGCCAGCCAAATCAAGGACCGAGGGGATTTT.